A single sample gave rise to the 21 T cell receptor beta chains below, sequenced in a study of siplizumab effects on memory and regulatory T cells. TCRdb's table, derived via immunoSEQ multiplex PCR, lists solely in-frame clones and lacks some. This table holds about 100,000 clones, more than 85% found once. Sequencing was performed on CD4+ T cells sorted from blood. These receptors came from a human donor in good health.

CDR3 DNA sequence: TGTGCCATCAGTGAGTCGGCTAAGGCCTACGAGCAGTACTTC. Translated: CAISESAKAYEQYF. The rearrangement joins TRBV10-3 to TRBJ2-7; D ambiguous. Trimming left V 0 bases short and J 2 bases short, with 8 bases between. The CDR3 is 14 amino acids. Per germline, CDR1 ENHRY and CDR2 SYGVKD.

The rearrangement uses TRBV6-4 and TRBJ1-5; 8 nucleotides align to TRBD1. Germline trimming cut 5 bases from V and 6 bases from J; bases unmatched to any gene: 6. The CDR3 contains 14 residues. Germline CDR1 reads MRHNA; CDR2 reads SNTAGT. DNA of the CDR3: TGTGCCAGCAGTCCTGACAGGGGTGGTCAGCCCCAGCATTTT. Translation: CASSPDRGGQPQHF.

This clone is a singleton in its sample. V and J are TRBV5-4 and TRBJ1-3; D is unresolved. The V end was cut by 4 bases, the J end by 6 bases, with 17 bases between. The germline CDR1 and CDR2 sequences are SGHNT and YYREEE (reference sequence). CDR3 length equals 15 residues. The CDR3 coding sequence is TGTGCCAGCAGCCCTGTGGTACAGTCAAAAAACACCATATATTTT. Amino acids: CASSPVVQSKNTIYF.

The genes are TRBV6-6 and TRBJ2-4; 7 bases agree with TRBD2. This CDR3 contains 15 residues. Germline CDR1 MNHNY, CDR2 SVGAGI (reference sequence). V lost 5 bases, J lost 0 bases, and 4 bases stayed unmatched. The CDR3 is CASSPGGLAKNIQYF. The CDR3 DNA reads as TGTGCCAGCAGTCCGGGGGGTCTAGCCAAAAACATTCAGTACTTC.

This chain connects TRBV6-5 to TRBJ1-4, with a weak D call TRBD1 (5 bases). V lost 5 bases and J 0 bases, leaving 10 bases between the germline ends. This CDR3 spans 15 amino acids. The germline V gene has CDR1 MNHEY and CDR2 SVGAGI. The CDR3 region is CASSPDSATNEKLFF. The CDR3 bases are TGTGCCAGCAGTCCCGACAGCGCAACTAATGAAAAACTGTTTTTT.

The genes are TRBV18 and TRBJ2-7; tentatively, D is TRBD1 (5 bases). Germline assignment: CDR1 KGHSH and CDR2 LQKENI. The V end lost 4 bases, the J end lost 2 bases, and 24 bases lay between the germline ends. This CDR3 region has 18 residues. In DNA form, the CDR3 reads TGTGCCAGCTCACAATTCTCATCCGCTAAGGACACTACCTACGAGCAGTACTTC. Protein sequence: CASSQFSSAKDTTYEQYF.

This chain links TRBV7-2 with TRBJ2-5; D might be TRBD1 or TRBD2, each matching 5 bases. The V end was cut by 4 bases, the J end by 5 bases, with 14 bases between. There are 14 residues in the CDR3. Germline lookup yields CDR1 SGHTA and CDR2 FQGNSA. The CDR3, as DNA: TGTGCCAGCAGCTCTGTCGGTGGGGGTGAGACCCAGTACTTC. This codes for CASSSVGGGETQYF.

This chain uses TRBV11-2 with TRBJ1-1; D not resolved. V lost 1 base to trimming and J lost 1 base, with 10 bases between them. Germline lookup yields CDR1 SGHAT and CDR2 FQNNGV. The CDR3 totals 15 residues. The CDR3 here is CASSLAPGENTEAFF. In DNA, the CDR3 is TGTGCCAGCAGCTTAGCCCCCGGGGAGAACACTGAAGCTTTCTTT.

The CDR3 DNA reads as TGTGCCAGCAGCTTGAGTGGGGCAAACACAGATACGCAGTATTTT. Translation: CASSLSGANTDTQYF. The rearrangement links TRBV7-9 to TRBJ2-3; maybe TRBD1 (5 bases). CDR3 length: 15 amino acids. V was shortened by 3 bases and J by 2 bases, with 12 bases between the two germline ends. Germline values: CDR1 SEHNR, CDR2 FQNEAQ (reference sequence). The full variable domain, its missing parts supplied by reference TRBV7-9 and TRBJ2-3, is DTGVSQNPRHKITKRGQNVTFRCDPISEHNRLYWYRQTLGQGPEFLTYFQNEAQLEKSRLLSDRFSAERPKGSFSTLEIQRTEQGDSAMYLCASSLSGANTDTQYFGPGTRLTVL.

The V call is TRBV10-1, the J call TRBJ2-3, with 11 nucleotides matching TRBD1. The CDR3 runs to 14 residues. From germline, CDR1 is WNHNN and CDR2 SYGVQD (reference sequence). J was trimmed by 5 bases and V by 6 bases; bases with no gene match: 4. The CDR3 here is CASSLGQGGDTQYF. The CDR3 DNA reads TGCGCCAGCAGCTTGGGACAGGGGGGAGATACGCAGTATTTT.

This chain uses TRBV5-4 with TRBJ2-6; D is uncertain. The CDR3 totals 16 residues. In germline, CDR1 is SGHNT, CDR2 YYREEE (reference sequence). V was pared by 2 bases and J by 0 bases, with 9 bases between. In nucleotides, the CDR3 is TGTGCCAGCAGCTTTCTGGCTCCCTCTGGGGCCAACGTCCTGACTTTC. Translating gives CASSFLAPSGANVLTF.

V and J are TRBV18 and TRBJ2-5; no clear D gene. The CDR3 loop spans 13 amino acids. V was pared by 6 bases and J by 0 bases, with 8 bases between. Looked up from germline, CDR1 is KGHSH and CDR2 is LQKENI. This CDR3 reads CASSQTHQETQYF. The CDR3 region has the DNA TGTGCCAGCTCCCAAACCCACCAAGAGACCCAGTACTTC.

The CDR3 spells CASSRESNQPQHF. In DNA form, the CDR3 reads TGCGCCAGCAGCAGGGAGAGCAATCAGCCCCAGCATTTT. The V call is TRBV5-1, the J call TRBJ1-5; D is unclear. The germline gives CDR1 SGHRS, CDR2 YFSETQ. V dropped 4 bases and J dropped 1 base, with 6 bases sitting between them. This CDR3 is 13 amino acids long.

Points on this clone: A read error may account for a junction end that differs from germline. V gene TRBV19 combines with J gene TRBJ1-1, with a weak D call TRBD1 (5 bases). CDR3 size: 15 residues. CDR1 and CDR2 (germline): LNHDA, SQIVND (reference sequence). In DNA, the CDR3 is TGTGCCAGTAGTATACCTTCAGGGTTGAACGCTGAAGCTTTCTTT. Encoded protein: CASSIPSGLNAEAFF.

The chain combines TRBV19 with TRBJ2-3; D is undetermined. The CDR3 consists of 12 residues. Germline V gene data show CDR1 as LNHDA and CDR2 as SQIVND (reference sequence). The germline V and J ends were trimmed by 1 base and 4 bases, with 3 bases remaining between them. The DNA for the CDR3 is TGTGCCAGTAGTATAGTGGCAGATACGCAGTATTTT. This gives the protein CASSIVADTQYF.

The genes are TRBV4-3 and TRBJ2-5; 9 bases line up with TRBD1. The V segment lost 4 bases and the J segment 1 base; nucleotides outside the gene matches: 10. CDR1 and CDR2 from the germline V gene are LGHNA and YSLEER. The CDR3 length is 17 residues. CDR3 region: CASSPGTGPFSQETQYF. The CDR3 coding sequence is TGCGCCAGCAGCCCCGGGACAGGGCCTTTTTCCCAAGAGACCCAGTACTTC.

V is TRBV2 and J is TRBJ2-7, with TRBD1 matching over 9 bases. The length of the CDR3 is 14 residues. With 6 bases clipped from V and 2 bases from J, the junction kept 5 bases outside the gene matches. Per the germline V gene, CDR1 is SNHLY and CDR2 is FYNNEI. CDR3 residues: CASRRGQGTYEQYF. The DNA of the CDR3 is TGTGCCAGCAGGAGGGGACAGGGAACCTACGAGCAGTACTTC.

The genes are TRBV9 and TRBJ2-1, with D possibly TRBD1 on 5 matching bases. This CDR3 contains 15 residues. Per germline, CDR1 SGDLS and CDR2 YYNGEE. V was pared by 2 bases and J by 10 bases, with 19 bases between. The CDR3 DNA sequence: TGTGCCAGCAGCGTCTTAGAGTGGGGCCAGGGAGAGCAGTTCTTC. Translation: CASSVLEWGQGEQFF.

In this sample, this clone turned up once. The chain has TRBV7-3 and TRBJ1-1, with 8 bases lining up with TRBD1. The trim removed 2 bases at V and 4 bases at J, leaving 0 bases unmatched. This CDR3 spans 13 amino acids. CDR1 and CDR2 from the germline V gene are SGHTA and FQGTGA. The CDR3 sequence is CASSLQGATEAFF. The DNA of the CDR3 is TGTGCCAGCAGCTTACAGGGGGCCACTGAAGCTTTCTTT.

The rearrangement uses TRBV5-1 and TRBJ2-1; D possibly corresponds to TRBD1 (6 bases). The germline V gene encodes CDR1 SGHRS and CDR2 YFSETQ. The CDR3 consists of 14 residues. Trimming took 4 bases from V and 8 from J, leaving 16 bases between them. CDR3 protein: CASSLRTERYEQFF. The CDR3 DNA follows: TGCGCCAGCAGCCTCAGGACAGAACGTTATGAGCAGTTCTTC.

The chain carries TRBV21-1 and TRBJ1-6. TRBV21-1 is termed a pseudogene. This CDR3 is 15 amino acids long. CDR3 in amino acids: CASSIGEQENSPLHF. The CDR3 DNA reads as TGTGCCAGCAGCATAGGAGAGCAAGAAAATTCACCCCTCCACTTT.